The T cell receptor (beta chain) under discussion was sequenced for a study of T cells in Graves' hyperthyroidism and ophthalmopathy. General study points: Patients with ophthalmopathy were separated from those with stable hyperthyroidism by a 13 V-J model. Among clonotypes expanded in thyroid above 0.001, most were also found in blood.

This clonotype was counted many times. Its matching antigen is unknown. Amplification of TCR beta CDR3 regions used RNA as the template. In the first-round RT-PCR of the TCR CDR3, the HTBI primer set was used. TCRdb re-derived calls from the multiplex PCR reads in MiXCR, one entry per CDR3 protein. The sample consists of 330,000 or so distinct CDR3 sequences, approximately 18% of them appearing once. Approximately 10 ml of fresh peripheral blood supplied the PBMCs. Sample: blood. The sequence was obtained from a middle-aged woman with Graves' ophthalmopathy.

CDR3 amino acids: CASSLIRNEQYF. CDR3 nucleotides: TGTGCCAGCAGTTTAATCAGGAACGAGCAGTACTTC. The rearrangement uses TRBV28 and TRBJ2-7; D is unresolved. V was clipped by 2 bases and J by 5 bases, with 7 bases between them. Germline CDR1 and CDR2: MDHEN and SYDVKM. CDR3 length equals 12 residues.